This is a list of T cell receptor beta chains from one sample in a study of T cells in Graves' hyperthyroidism and ophthalmopathy. TCRdb processed the multiplex PCR reads anew with MiXCR; each CDR3 protein has one entry. The sample shows some 350,000 distinct CDR3 sequences, about 16% of them seen only once. The sequencing sample was made of blood. The receptors stem from a woman aged 55-70 years with Graves' ophthalmopathy. Each CDR3 is given with its conserved first and last residue. Each record gives: clone size, J gene, D gene, V gene, CDR3 DNA, CDR3 protein. D genes are given only for firm matches. Some rows have no size entry. The others give once, few or many, or a class for an expanded clone.

clone size: few
J gene: TRBJ2-3
D gene: NA
V gene: TRBV10-3
CDR3 DNA: TGTGCCATCAGTGAGTCTGCGGGAACTAGCACAGATACGCAGTATTTT
CDR3 protein: CAISESAGTSTDTQYF

clone size: few
J gene: TRBJ2-5
D gene: NA
V gene: TRBV9
CDR3 DNA: TGTGCCAGCAGCGTAGGCACTAGCTTCGGCCGGGAGACCCAGTACTTC
CDR3 protein: CASSVGTSFGRETQYF

clone size: NA
J gene: TRBJ2-2
D gene: NA
V gene: TRBV27
CDR3 DNA: TGTGCCAGCAGTTTACCCCCCGGGGGAACCGGGGAGCTGTTTTTT
CDR3 protein: CASSLPPGGTGELFF

clone size: NA
J gene: TRBJ2-1
D gene: NA
V gene: TRBV7-9
CDR3 DNA: TGTGCCAGCAGCCCGCGGCTGCGGAACCCTTACAATGAGCAGTTCTTC
CDR3 protein: CASSPRLRNPYNEQFF

clone size: NA
J gene: TRBJ2-1
D gene: NA
V gene: TRBV25-1
CDR3 DNA: TGTGCCACCGCTCTTTGGGGTGGGTACAATGAGCAGTTCTTC
CDR3 protein: CATALWGGYNEQFF

clone size: few
J gene: TRBJ1-6
D gene: NA
V gene: TRBV20-1
CDR3 DNA: TGCAGTGCTAGAGATCTGATTACAGGGAGGGATTCACCCCTCCACTTT
CDR3 protein: CSARDLITGRDSPLHF

clone size: NA
J gene: TRBJ1-6
D gene: TRBD1
V gene: TRBV6-2/TRBV6-3
CDR3 DNA: TGTGCCAGCAGGAGCTCCGGGACAGCTAATTCACCCCTCCACTTT
CDR3 protein: CASRSSGTANSPLHF

clone size: many
J gene: TRBJ2-5
D gene: NA
V gene: TRBV20-1
CDR3 DNA: TGCAGTGCTACAGGGTTAGAGACCCAGTACTTC
CDR3 protein: CSATGLETQYF

clone size: NA
J gene: TRBJ2-1
D gene: NA
V gene: TRBV18
CDR3 DNA: TGTGCCAGCTCACCACAGACTATTGGGGACAATGAGCAGTTCTTC
CDR3 protein: CASSPQTIGDNEQFF

clone size: many
J gene: TRBJ2-2
D gene: NA
V gene: TRBV3-1
CDR3 DNA: TGTGCCAGCAGCCAAGTGACGACCGGGGAGCTGTTTTTT
CDR3 protein: CASSQVTTGELFF

clone size: many
J gene: TRBJ2-1
D gene: TRBD1
V gene: TRBV27
CDR3 DNA: TGTGCCAGCAGTTTTTTGGGACAGAGCTCCTACAATGAGCAGTTCTTC
CDR3 protein: CASSFLGQSSYNEQFF

clone size: few
J gene: TRBJ1-2
D gene: NA
V gene: TRBV7-2
CDR3 DNA: TGTGCCAGCAGCCTTAACCTTGTTGCAAGGGACTATGGCTACACCTTC
CDR3 protein: CASSLNLVARDYGYTF

clone size: NA
J gene: TRBJ2-5
D gene: NA
V gene: TRBV10-3
CDR3 DNA: TGTGCCATCAGTCGAGACAGGGGCGGGGGAGAGACCCAGTACTTC
CDR3 protein: CAISRDRGGGETQYF

clone size: many
J gene: TRBJ2-3
D gene: NA
V gene: TRBV20-1
CDR3 DNA: TGCAGTGCAGTGCTAGGGACTAGCACAGATACGCAGTATTTT
CDR3 protein: CSAVLGTSTDTQYF

clone size: NA
J gene: TRBJ2-1
D gene: TRBD2
V gene: TRBV28
CDR3 DNA: TGTGCCAGCAGCCAGACTAAGCGGGAGAGGTATGAGCAGTTCTTC
CDR3 protein: CASSQTKRERYEQFF

clone size: many
J gene: TRBJ2-7
D gene: TRBD2
V gene: TRBV7-2
CDR3 DNA: TGTGCCAGCAGCTTACCACCGACAGGCAGACTAGCGGGAGGATACGAGCAGTACTTC
CDR3 protein: CASSLPPTGRLAGGYEQYF

clone size: many
J gene: TRBJ2-1
D gene: TRBD2
V gene: TRBV6-1
CDR3 DNA: TGTGCCAGCAGTCAACCGGGACTAGCGGGGAACTACAATGAGCAGTTCTTC
CDR3 protein: CASSQPGLAGNYNEQFF

clone size: NA
J gene: TRBJ2-7
D gene: TRBD1
V gene: TRBV4-1
CDR3 DNA: TGCGCCAGCAGCCAAGAATCGAGACAGGGGACCGAGCAGTGCTTC
CDR3 protein: CASSQESRQGTEQCF

clone size: few
J gene: TRBJ2-1
D gene: TRBD2
V gene: TRBV9
CDR3 DNA: TGTGCCAGCAGCGCAGCCGGGACTATCTTCAATGAGCAGTTCTTC
CDR3 protein: CASSAAGTIFNEQFF

clone size: NA
J gene: TRBJ2-1
D gene: TRBD2
V gene: TRBV7-3
CDR3 DNA: TGTGCCAGCAGCTCCAAAGAGCGGGGCTACAATGAGCAGTTCTTC
CDR3 protein: CASSSKERGYNEQFF

clone size: NA
J gene: TRBJ2-1
D gene: TRBD2
V gene: TRBV27
CDR3 DNA: TGTGCCAGCAGGAGGACTAGCGGGTTCTTGAACGATGAGCAGTTCTTC
CDR3 protein: CASRRTSGFLNDEQFF

clone size: many
J gene: TRBJ2-5
D gene: NA
V gene: TRBV5-1
CDR3 DNA: TGCGCCAGCAGCTTTTCAACACGAGGGGAGACCCAGTACTTC
CDR3 protein: CASSFSTRGETQYF

clone size: NA
J gene: TRBJ2-4
D gene: NA
V gene: TRBV4-1
CDR3 DNA: TGCGCCAGCAGCCAAAACCAAGGGTACATTCAGTACTTC
CDR3 protein: CASSQNQGYIQYF

clone size: NA
J gene: TRBJ2-7
D gene: NA
V gene: TRBV27
CDR3 DNA: TGTGCCAGCAGTCACCAGGACAGCTACGAGCAGTACTTC
CDR3 protein: CASSHQDSYEQYF

clone size: few
J gene: TRBJ2-7
D gene: NA
V gene: TRBV7-2
CDR3 DNA: TGTGCCAGCAGCTTATCAAAAGGATATTTATACGAGCAGTACTTC
CDR3 protein: CASSLSKGYLYEQYF

clone size: few
J gene: TRBJ2-3
D gene: NA
V gene: TRBV5-1
CDR3 DNA: TGCGCCAGCAGCTTGGAGGGATACGCGGGAAAAGATACGCAGTATTTT
CDR3 protein: CASSLEGYAGKDTQYF

clone size: many
J gene: TRBJ1-2
D gene: NA
V gene: TRBV20-1
CDR3 DNA: TGCAGTGCTAGGGACGGCTATGGCTACACCTTC
CDR3 protein: CSARDGYGYTF

clone size: many
J gene: TRBJ2-5
D gene: TRBD2
V gene: TRBV3-1
CDR3 DNA: TGTGCCAGCAGCCAAGGGAGGGGACTAGTCAACCAGTACTTC
CDR3 protein: CASSQGRGLVNQYF

clone size: many
J gene: TRBJ2-7
D gene: NA
V gene: TRBV6-2/TRBV6-3
CDR3 DNA: TGTGCCACCCAAATTCAGGACATGTACTACGAGCAGTACTTC
CDR3 protein: CATQIQDMYYEQYF

clone size: few
J gene: TRBJ2-5
D gene: NA
V gene: TRBV9
CDR3 DNA: TGTGCCAGCAGCGCCTCGACACGCCCCCAAGAGACCCAGTACTTC
CDR3 protein: CASSASTRPQETQYF

clone size: NA
J gene: TRBJ2-7
D gene: NA
V gene: TRBV7-2
CDR3 DNA: TGTGCCAGCAGCCCCGGGGCGGTGGGATCCGGGGAGCAGTACTTC
CDR3 protein: CASSPGAVGSGEQYF

clone size: NA
J gene: TRBJ2-7
D gene: NA
V gene: TRBV10-2
CDR3 DNA: TGCGCCAGCAGTGAGCGGACTACCCTGAGCTCCTACGAGCAGTACTTC
CDR3 protein: CASSERTTLSSYEQYF

clone size: NA
J gene: TRBJ1-2
D gene: NA
V gene: TRBV29-1
CDR3 DNA: TGCAGCGCATTCAACAGGGTCATCGGTGGCTACACCTTC
CDR3 protein: CSAFNRVIGGYTF

clone size: NA
J gene: TRBJ1-5
D gene: TRBD1
V gene: TRBV2
CDR3 DNA: TGTGCCAGCAGTGCGGACAGGGGGGGGGACAATCAGCCCCAGCATTTT
CDR3 protein: CASSADRGGDNQPQHF

clone size: NA
J gene: TRBJ2-3
D gene: TRBD1
V gene: TRBV2
CDR3 DNA: TGTGCCAGCAGTGAAGCGAGGGGGCCCCCAGATACGCAGTATTTT
CDR3 protein: CASSEARGPPDTQYF

clone size: many
J gene: TRBJ2-1
D gene: NA
V gene: TRBV6-1
CDR3 DNA: TGTGCCAGCAGTGGCAGGGGTTATGAGCAGTTCTTC
CDR3 protein: CASSGRGYEQFF

clone size: NA
J gene: TRBJ2-1
D gene: NA
V gene: TRBV9
CDR3 DNA: TGTGCCAGCAGCGTAGTAGGGGAACTAGAGGTTGACAATGAGCAGTTCTTC
CDR3 protein: CASSVVGELEVDNEQFF

clone size: many
J gene: TRBJ2-5
D gene: TRBD2
V gene: TRBV7-8
CDR3 DNA: TGTGCCAGCAGCCCCCAGGGACTAGCGGGAGAGACCCAGTACTTC
CDR3 protein: CASSPQGLAGETQYF

clone size: many
J gene: TRBJ2-3
D gene: TRBD2
V gene: TRBV2
CDR3 DNA: TGTGCCAGCACGTTTAGCGGGAGAGTAGATACGCAGTATTTT
CDR3 protein: CASTFSGRVDTQYF

clone size: many
J gene: TRBJ1-5
D gene: NA
V gene: TRBV2
CDR3 DNA: TGTGCCAGCAACGGTTGGTTGAATCAGCCCCAGCATTTT
CDR3 protein: CASNGWLNQPQHF

clone size: few
J gene: TRBJ1-3
D gene: NA
V gene: TRBV28
CDR3 DNA: TGTGCCACCGGAGAGGGCACGAACACCATATATTTT
CDR3 protein: CATGEGTNTIYF

clone size: NA
J gene: TRBJ2-6
D gene: NA
V gene: TRBV6-1
CDR3 DNA: TGTGCCACTCTCCAGTGGTCCCAATCTGGGGCCAACGTCCTGACTTTC
CDR3 protein: CATLQWSQSGANVLTF

clone size: NA
J gene: TRBJ2-4
D gene: NA
V gene: TRBV7-9
CDR3 DNA: TGTGCCAGCAGCCCCCCCCTAGCGACCAAAAACATTCAGTACTTC
CDR3 protein: CASSPPLATKNIQYF

clone size: NA
J gene: TRBJ2-7
D gene: NA
V gene: TRBV13
CDR3 DNA: TGTGCCAGCAGCTCGGACGGGAACAGCTACGAGCAGTACTTC
CDR3 protein: CASSSDGNSYEQYF

clone size: few
J gene: TRBJ2-1
D gene: NA
V gene: TRBV29-1
CDR3 DNA: TGCAGCGTTATAGAAGGGCAGCTCCTTCAGTTCTTC
CDR3 protein: CSVIEGQLLQFF

clone size: many
J gene: TRBJ2-7
D gene: NA
V gene: TRBV30
CDR3 DNA: TGTGCCTGGAGTCCCCAGGGAGGATCTTACGAGCAGTACTTC
CDR3 protein: CAWSPQGGSYEQYF

clone size: many
J gene: TRBJ2-1
D gene: TRBD2
V gene: TRBV7-2
CDR3 DNA: TGTGCCAGCAGCACCGATTCTAGCGGGGCCTACAATGAGCAGTTCTTC
CDR3 protein: CASSTDSSGAYNEQFF

clone size: many
J gene: TRBJ2-2
D gene: NA
V gene: TRBV7-8
CDR3 DNA: TGTGCCAGCAGCTTACGGACAGTGGGCACCGGGGAGCTGTTTTTT
CDR3 protein: CASSLRTVGTGELFF

clone size: NA
J gene: TRBJ2-3
D gene: TRBD1
V gene: TRBV18
CDR3 DNA: TGTGCCAGCTCACCAAGGACAGGCGAAACCTCAGATACGCAGTATTTT
CDR3 protein: CASSPRTGETSDTQYF

clone size: many
J gene: TRBJ2-1
D gene: NA
V gene: TRBV11-2
CDR3 DNA: TGTGCCAGCAGCCCACATTCAGGCGGCCTCTACAATGAGCAGTTCTTC
CDR3 protein: CASSPHSGGLYNEQFF

clone size: NA
J gene: TRBJ2-1
D gene: TRBD2
V gene: TRBV20-1
CDR3 DNA: TGCAGTGCTAGCGGGCTAGCGGATCGAAATGAGCAGTTCTTC
CDR3 protein: CSASGLADRNEQFF

clone size: many
J gene: TRBJ1-2
D gene: TRBD1
V gene: TRBV5-1
CDR3 DNA: TGCGCCAGCAGCTTGGAAGGACAGGGCGGCTATGGCTACACCTTC
CDR3 protein: CASSLEGQGGYGYTF

clone size: many
J gene: TRBJ2-1
D gene: NA
V gene: TRBV2
CDR3 DNA: TGTGCCAGCAGTGTAGACCAGGGGGGAGATGAGCAGTTCTTC
CDR3 protein: CASSVDQGGDEQFF

clone size: NA
J gene: TRBJ2-2
D gene: TRBD1
V gene: TRBV7-9
CDR3 DNA: TGTGCCAGCAGCTTGCCGGACAGGGGGCGAATTGGGAACACCGGGGAGCTGTTTTTT
CDR3 protein: CASSLPDRGRIGNTGELFF

clone size: many
J gene: TRBJ2-7
D gene: NA
V gene: TRBV20-1
CDR3 DNA: TGCAGTGCTAGGGGGGAGTTCGGTTTCTACGAGCAGTACTTC
CDR3 protein: CSARGEFGFYEQYF

clone size: NA
J gene: TRBJ2-5
D gene: TRBD2
V gene: TRBV7-2
CDR3 DNA: TGTGCCAGCAGCTTAGACCTAGGGACTAGCGGGAGTGAGACCCAGTACTTC
CDR3 protein: CASSLDLGTSGSETQYF